One and the same sample provided the 5 T cell receptor beta chains below, sequenced in a study of CD39 and CD103 CD8 tumor-infiltrating T cells. Data came from immunoSEQ multiplex PCR; TCRdb stores just in-frame clones and leaves some out. Of some 700 clones in the sample, roughly 55% were seen once. Sequenced input: CD39+ CD103+ CD8+ T cells sorted from the tumor. Subset reported: CD103+CD39+ double-positive CD45RA- CD8 T cells. These receptors were obtained from a human donor with head and neck squamous cell carcinoma.

The chain uses TRBV16 and TRBJ2-3; 12 bases align to TRBD2. V lost 1 base to trimming and J lost 6 bases; unmatched junction nucleotides: 11. Per germline, CDR1 KGHSY and CDR2 FQNENV. The CDR3 runs 18 residues. This chain's CDR3 is CASSQLIRLAGEGDTQYF. CDR3 coding DNA: TGTGCCAGCAGCCAATTAATAAGACTAGCGGGAGAGGGCGATACGCAGTATTTT.

The chain has TRBV6-1 and TRBJ2-1; no clear D. Germline CDR1 MNHNS, CDR2 SASEGT. Trimming shortened V by 1 base and J by 4 bases, and 11 bases separated the two germline ends. The CDR3 covers 15 residues. The CDR3 DNA reads as TGTGCCAGCAGTGAAGTTGGTAGGAGATACAATGAGCAGTTCTTC. Protein product: CASSEVGRRYNEQFF.

This clone has just a few counts. The chain couples TRBV29-1 to TRBJ2-7; D might be TRBD1 (6 bases). Trimming stripped 1 base from V and 3 bases from J, with 13 bases between. The CDR3 covers 14 residues. Germline V gene sequence: CDR1 SQVTM, CDR2 ANQGSEA. CDR3 DNA sequence: TGCAGCGTTGAAGTGGTACAGGGTGACTACGAGCAGTACTTC. Translation: CSVEVVQGDYEQYF.

The rearrangement joins TRBV6-8 to TRBJ2-6; no definite D call. The V gene lost 3 bases and the J gene lost 5 bases, with 20 bases spanning the gap. This CDR3 contains 18 residues. Germline V gene lookup returns CDR1 MNHGY and CDR2 SAAAGT. The CDR3 DNA reads as TGTGCCAGCAGTTATATACACGCTCTACAAAGTCGGGCCAACGTCCTGACTTTC. It codes for CASSYIHALQSRANVLTF.

The chain is built from TRBV30 and TRBJ2-7; perhaps TRBD2 as D (5 bases). The V gene's germline CDR1 is GTSNPN and CDR2 SVGIG (reference sequence). The V end was cut by 2 bases, the J end by 6 bases, with 20 bases between. The CDR3 sequence is 15 residues long. The CDR3 DNA is TGTGCCTGGAGTCAACTCCGGGATTCATTAGGCGAGCAGTACTTC. It yields the protein CAWSQLRDSLGEQYF.